The 5 T cell receptor beta chains below come from one sample, sequenced in a study of response to subunit inactivated influenza vaccine. TCRdb reanalysed the RT-PCR reads using MiXCR and keeps one entry per CDR3 protein. The sample includes 500,000 to 600,000 distinct CDR3 sequences, roughly 10% seen only once; the top ten take around 9.6%. Here the sequenced sample was PBMCs from blood, taken on the day of vaccination. The origin of the receptors is a middle-aged man who received an inactivated influenza vaccine.

The chain employs TRBV4-2 and TRBJ2-7; 8 bases are a match to TRBD1. The CDR3 runs to 14 residues. Per germline, CDR1 LGHNA and CDR2 YNFKEQ. V lost 8 bases and J lost 4; bases outside the gene matches: 10. The CDR3 sequence: CASAPRQGLYEQYF. The CDR3 nucleotides read TGTGCCAGCGCCCCCCGACAGGGGCTTTACGAGCAGTACTTC.

The J gene is TRBJ2-5, the V gene TRBV11-1; no reliable D call. V dropped 3 bases and J dropped 3 bases, with 8 bases sitting between them. The CDR3 contains 13 residues. Germline V gene data show CDR1 as SGHAT and CDR2 as FQDESV (reference sequence). The CDR3, as DNA: TGTGCCAGCAGCTTTAGCTGGGAAGAGACCCAGTACTTC. Residues: CASSFSWEETQYF. The variable domain in full, completed from reference TRBV11-1 and TRBJ2-5, reads EAEVAQSPRYKITEKSQAVAFWCDPISGHATLYWYRQILGQGPELLVQFQDESVVDDSQLPKDRFSAERLKGVDSTLKIQPAELGDSAMYLCASSFSWEETQYFGPGTRLLVL.

The sample holds many counts of this clonotype. The chain combines TRBV24-1 with TRBJ2-3; 10 bases line up with TRBD2. V lost 1 base to trimming and J lost 0 bases; unmatched junction nucleotides: 0. Germline V gene data show CDR1 as KGHDR and CDR2 as SFDVKD. The CDR3 length is 16 residues. CDR3 protein: CATSDFSGRSTDTQYF. The DNA of the CDR3 is TGTGCCACCAGTGATTTTAGCGGGAGGAGCACAGATACGCAGTATTTT.

This clonotype was detected many times. In nucleotides, the CDR3 is TGCAGTGCTAGACTAGGGGGGCTACGGGGCACAGATACGCAGTATTTT. It specifies CSARLGGLRGTDTQYF. This chain connects TRBV20-1 to TRBJ2-3; D may match TRBD1 or TRBD2 (6 bases each). The CDR3 runs 16 residues. Germline V lookup: CDR1 DFQATT, CDR2 SNEGSKA (reference sequence). V was cut by 2 bases and J by 1 base, with 16 bases left in between.

This chain joins TRBV7-2 and TRBJ2-3, with TRBD2 identical over 7 bases. Germline assignment: CDR1 SGHTA and CDR2 FQGNSA. The CDR3 loop spans 15 amino acids. V dropped 2 bases and J dropped 0; count of bases not matched to a gene: 2. This chain's CDR3 is CASSLRDYSTDTQYF. The CDR3 DNA follows: TGTGCCAGCAGCTTACGGGACTACAGCACAGATACGCAGTATTTT.